This T cell receptor beta chain came from a study of blood T cells in healthy people across ages. Whole-study results and caveats: As naive T cell percentage varied, TCR beta diversity correlated strongly with it.

It was with a sample-barcoded 5' primer and a J-beta primer mix that a second PCR of roughly 7 to 12 cycles was run. TCRdb reanalysed the 5' RACE reads using MiXCR and keeps one entry per CDR3 protein. The repertoire holds roughly 570,000 distinct CDR3 sequences, with 27% as singletons. As for this clonotype: Its specificity is unknown.

The sequenced sample was blood. This sequence was found in a woman in her 70s in good health.

The CDR3 bases are TGCAGTGCCCTGGGACAGGGGGGAGGTACTGAAGCTTTCTTT. It yields the protein CSALGQGGGTEAFF. The chain recombines TRBV20-1 with TRBJ1-1, with 11 bases that match TRBD1. CDR1 is DFQATT, CDR2 SNEGSKA, per germline (reference sequence). This CDR3 is built from 14 residues. Trimming removed 6 bases from V and 5 bases from J; junction bases left unmatched: 8.